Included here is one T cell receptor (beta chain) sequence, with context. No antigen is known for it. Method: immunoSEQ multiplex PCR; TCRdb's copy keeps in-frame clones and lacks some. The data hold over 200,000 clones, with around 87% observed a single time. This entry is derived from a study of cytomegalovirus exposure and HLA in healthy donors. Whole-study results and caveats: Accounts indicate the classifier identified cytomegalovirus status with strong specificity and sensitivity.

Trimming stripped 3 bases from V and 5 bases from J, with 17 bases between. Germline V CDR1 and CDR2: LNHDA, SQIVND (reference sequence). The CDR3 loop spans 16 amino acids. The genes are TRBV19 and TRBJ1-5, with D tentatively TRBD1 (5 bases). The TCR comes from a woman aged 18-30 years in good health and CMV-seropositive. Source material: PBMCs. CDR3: CASSMGLLGTDQPQHF. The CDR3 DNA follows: TGTGCCAGTAGTATGGGGCTCCTGGGCACGGATCAGCCCCAGCATTTT.